The clone carrying this T cell receptor (beta chain) was recorded only once. Its specificity is not known. These data are taken from a study of shared clonotypes between healthy human individuals. For the study at large: CD4 naive cells filled three plates per donor, CD4 memory three, CD8 naive two and CD8 memory one.

Germline CDR1 is SGHDT and CDR2 is YYEEEE. The V gene end was trimmed by 3 bases and the J gene end by 1 base; junction bases not matched to a gene: 4. CDR3 length equals 15 residues. This table comes from immunoSEQ multiplex PCR, and its TCRdb copy is limited to in-frame clones, with some not included. The repertoire holds under 1,100,000 clones, with roughly 80% as singletons. Study observations and caveats: A handful of donors shared about 4.5% of their naive CD4 clonotypes.

The chain employs TRBV5-6 and TRBJ1-1; 9 bases match TRBD1. The clonotype was recovered from a man aged 18-30 years in good health. The sample consisted of memory CD4+ T cells sorted from blood. Subset noted: CD45RA-negative fraction. In DNA form, the CDR3 reads TGTGCCAGCAGCTGGGGGGACAGGGCGAACACTGAAGCTTTCTTT. Protein sequence: CASSWGDRANTEAFF.